The 3 T cell receptor beta chains listed next were all sequenced from one sample in a study of T cells after yellow fever vaccination. From the 5' RACE reads, TCRdb called clonotypes with MiXCR, one entry per CDR3 protein. This sample has a few hundred thousand distinct CDR3 sequences; 6.9% occur once, and the top ten carry approximately 0.85%. Sequenced material: CD4+ T cells sorted from PBMCs, taken 15 days after the yellow fever booster vaccination. All receptors come from a man aged 25 to 45 who received the YFV17D yellow fever vaccine.

The chain uses TRBV20-1 and TRBJ1-4; D is ambiguous. The V end lost 4 bases, the J end lost 0 bases, and 12 bases lay between the germline ends. The CDR3 totals 15 residues. CDR1 and CDR2 from the germline V gene are DFQATT and SNEGSKA (reference sequence). CDR3 sequence reads: CSAKDRVATNEKLFF. As DNA, the CDR3 is TGCAGTGCTAAGGACCGAGTTGCAACTAATGAAAAACTGTTTTTT.

The chain uses TRBV3-1 and TRBJ2-7, with D perhaps matching TRBD2 (6 bases). This CDR3 is built from 16 residues. Trimming took 1 base from V and 7 from J, leaving 20 bases between them. CDR1 and CDR2 from the germline V gene are LGHDT and YNNKEL (reference sequence). In DNA, the CDR3 is TGTGCCAGCAGCCAAGCCCCCACCGGGACTCCTCAAGAGCAGTACTTC. The encoded protein is CASSQAPTGTPQEQYF.

This clonotype was counted ten times or more. The V call is TRBV20-1, the J call TRBJ1-1; no firm D call. The CDR3 covers 14 residues. Trimming removed 0 bases from V and 11 bases from J, with 19 bases in between. Germline CDR1 is DFQATT and CDR2 is SNEGSKA (reference sequence). In DNA form, the CDR3 reads TGCAGTGCTAGAGAGGCCAGCTCCTCCTTTGACGCTTTCTTT. As protein: CSAREASSSFDAFF.